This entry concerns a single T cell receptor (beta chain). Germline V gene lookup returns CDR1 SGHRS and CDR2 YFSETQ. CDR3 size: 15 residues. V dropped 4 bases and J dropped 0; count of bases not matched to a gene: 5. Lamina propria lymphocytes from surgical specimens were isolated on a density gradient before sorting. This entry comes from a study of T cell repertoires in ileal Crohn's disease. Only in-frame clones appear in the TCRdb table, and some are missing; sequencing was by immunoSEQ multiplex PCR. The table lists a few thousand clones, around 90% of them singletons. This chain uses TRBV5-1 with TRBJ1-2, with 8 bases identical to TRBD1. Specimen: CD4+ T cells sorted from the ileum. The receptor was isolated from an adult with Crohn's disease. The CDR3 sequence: CASSVGTGANYGYTF. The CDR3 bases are TGCGCCAGCAGCGTGGGGACAGGAGCTAACTATGGCTACACCTTC. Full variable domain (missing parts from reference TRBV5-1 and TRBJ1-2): KAGVTQTPRYLIKTRGQQVTLSCSPISGHRSVSWYQQTPGQGLQFLFEYFSETQRNKGNFPGRFSGRQFSNSRSEMNVSTLELGDSALYLCASSVGTGANYGYTFGSGTRLTVV.